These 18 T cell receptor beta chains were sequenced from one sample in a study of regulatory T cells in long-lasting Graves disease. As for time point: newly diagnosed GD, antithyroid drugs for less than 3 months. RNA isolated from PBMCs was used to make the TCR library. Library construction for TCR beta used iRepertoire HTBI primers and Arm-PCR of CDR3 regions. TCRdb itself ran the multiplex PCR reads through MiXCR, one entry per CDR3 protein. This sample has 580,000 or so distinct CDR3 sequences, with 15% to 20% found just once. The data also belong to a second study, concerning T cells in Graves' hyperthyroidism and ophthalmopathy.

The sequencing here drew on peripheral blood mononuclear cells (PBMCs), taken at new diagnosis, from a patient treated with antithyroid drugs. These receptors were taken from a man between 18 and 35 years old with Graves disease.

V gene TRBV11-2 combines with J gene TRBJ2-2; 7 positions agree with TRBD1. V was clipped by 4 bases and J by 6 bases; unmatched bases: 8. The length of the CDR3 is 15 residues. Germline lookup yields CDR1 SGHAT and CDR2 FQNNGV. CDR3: CASSSGQLASGELFF. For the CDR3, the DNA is TGTGCCAGCAGCTCGGGACAGTTAGCTTCCGGGGAGCTGTTTTTT.

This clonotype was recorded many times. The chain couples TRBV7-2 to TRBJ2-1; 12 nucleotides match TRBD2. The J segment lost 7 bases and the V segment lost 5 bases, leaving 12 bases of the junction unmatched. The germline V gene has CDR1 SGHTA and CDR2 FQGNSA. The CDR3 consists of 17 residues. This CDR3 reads CASSPARTSGIGNEQFF. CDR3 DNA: TGTGCCAGCAGCCCCGCCCGGACTAGCGGGATCGGGAATGAGCAGTTCTTC.

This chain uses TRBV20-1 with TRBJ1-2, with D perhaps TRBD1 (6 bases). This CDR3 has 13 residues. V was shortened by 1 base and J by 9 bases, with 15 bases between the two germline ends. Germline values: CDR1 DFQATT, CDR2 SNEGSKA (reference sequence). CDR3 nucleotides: TGCAGTGCTAGAGTTCGGGGGGCGGAAAGCTACACCTTC. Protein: CSARVRGAESYTF.

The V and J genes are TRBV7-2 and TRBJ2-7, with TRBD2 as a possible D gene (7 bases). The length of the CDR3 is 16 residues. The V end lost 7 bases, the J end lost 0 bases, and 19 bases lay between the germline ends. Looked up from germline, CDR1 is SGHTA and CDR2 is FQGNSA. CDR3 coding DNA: TGTGCCAGCACCTTTAGGGGGGGTGGGGTCTCCTACGAGCAGTACTTC. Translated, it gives CASTFRGGGVSYEQYF.

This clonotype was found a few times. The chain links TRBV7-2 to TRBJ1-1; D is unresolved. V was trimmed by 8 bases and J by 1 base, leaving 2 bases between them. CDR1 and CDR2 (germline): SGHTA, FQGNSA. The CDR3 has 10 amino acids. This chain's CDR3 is CASWNTEAFF. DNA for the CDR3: TGTGCCAGCTGGAACACTGAAGCTTTCTTT.

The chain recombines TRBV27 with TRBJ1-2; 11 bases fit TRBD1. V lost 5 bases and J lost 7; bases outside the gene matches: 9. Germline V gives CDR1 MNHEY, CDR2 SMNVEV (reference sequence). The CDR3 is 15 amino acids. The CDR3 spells CASSPWDRGNLGYTF. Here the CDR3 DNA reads TGTGCCAGCAGTCCCTGGGACAGGGGGAACCTTGGCTACACCTTC.

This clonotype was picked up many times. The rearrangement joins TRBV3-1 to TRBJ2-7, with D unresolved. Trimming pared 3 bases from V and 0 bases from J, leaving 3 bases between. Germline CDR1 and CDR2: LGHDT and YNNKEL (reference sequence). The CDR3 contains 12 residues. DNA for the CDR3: TGTGCCAGCAGCCATACCTCCTACGAGCAGTACTTC. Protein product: CASSHTSYEQYF.

The DNA of the CDR3 is TGTGCCAGCAGCCAACCGGGACAGGGACGAAAACTGTTTTTT. It specifies CASSQPGQGRKLFF. The rearrangement links TRBV6-1 to TRBJ1-4; TRBD1 matches at 9 bases. Looked up from germline, CDR1 is MNHNS and CDR2 is SASEGT. With 6 bases clipped from V and 10 bases from J, the junction kept 9 bases outside the gene matches. This CDR3 spans 14 amino acids.

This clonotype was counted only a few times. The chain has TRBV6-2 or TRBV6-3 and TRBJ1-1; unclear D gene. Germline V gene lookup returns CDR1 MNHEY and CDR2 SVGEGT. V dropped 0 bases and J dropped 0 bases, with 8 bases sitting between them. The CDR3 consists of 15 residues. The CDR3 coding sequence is TGTGCCAGCAGTTACTCGACGGTGGTGAACACTGAAGCTTTCTTT. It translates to CASSYSTVVNTEAFF.

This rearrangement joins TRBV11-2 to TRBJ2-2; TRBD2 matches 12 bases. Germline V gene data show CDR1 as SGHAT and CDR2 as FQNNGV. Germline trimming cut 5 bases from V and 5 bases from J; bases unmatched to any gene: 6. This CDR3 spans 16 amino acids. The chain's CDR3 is CASSILAGGKTGELFF. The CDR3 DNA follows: TGTGCCAGCAGCATACTAGCGGGAGGAAAAACCGGGGAGCTGTTTTTT.

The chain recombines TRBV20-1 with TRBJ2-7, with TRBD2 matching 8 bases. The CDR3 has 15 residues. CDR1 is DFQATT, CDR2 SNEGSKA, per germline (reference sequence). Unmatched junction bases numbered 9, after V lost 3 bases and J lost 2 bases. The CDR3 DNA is TGCAGTGCTAGGCGTCCGGGACTAGAGACCTACGAGCAGTACTTC. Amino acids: CSARRPGLETYEQYF.

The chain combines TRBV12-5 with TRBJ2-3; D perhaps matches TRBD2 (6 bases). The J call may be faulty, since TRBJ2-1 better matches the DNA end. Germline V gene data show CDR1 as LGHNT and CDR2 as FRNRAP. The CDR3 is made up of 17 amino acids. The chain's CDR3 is CASGPPTSRRLFNEQFF. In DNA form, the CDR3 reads TGTGCTAGTGGTCCCCCCACTAGCCGGAGGTTGTTCAATGAGCAGTTCTTC.

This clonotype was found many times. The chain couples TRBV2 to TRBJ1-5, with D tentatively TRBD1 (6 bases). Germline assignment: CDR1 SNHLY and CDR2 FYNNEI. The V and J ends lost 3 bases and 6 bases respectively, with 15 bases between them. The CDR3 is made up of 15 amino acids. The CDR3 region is CASSDLQGRVQPQHF. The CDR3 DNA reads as TGTGCCAGCAGTGACCTTCAGGGGCGCGTTCAGCCCCAGCATTTT.

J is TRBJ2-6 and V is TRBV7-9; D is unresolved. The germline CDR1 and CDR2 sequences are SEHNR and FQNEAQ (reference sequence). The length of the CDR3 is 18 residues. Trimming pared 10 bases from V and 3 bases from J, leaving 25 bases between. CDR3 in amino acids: CAITRRSPPSHGANVLTF. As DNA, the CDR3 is TGTGCCATTACGAGACGGAGCCCCCCCTCTCATGGGGCCAACGTCCTGACTTTC.

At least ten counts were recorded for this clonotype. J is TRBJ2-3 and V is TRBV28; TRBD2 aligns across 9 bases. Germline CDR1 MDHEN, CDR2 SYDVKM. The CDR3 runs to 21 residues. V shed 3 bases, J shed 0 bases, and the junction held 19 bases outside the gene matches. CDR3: CASSFPFPPTAGLASTDTQYF. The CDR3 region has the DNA TGTGCCAGCAGTTTCCCCTTTCCTCCAACAGCCGGACTAGCGAGCACAGATACGCAGTATTTT.

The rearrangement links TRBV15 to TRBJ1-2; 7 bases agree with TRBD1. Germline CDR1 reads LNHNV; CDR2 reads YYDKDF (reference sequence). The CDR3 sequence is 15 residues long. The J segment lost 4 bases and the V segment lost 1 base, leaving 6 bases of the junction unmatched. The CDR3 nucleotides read TGTGCCACCAGCAGAGCGGGACAGCAGTCCTATGGCTACACCTTC. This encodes CATSRAGQQSYGYTF. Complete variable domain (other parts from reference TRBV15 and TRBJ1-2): DAMVIQNPRYQVTQFGKPVTLSCSQTLNHNVMYWYQQKSSQAPKLLFHYYDKDFNNEADTPDNFQSRRPNTSFCFLDIRSPGLGDTAMYLCATSRAGQQSYGYTFGSGTRLTVV.

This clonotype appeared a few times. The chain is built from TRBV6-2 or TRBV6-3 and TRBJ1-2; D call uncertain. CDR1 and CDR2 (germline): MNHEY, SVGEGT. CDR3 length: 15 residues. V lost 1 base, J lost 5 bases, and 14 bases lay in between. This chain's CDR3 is CASSYFGRSNYGYTF. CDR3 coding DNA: TGTGCCAGCAGTTACTTTGGACGAAGTAATTATGGCTACACCTTC.

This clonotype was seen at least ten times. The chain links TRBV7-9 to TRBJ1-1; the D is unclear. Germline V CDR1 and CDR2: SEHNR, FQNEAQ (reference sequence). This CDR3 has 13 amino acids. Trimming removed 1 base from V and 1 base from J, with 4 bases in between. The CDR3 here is CASSLGRNTEAFF. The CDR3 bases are TGTGCCAGCAGCTTAGGGCGGAACACTGAAGCTTTCTTT.